These T cell receptor beta chains were read from a single sample in a study of T cells in Graves' hyperthyroidism and ophthalmopathy. MiXCR, run by TCRdb on the multiplex PCR reads, gives a single entry per CDR3 protein. This table has about 360,000 distinct CDR3 sequences, approximately 25% appearing once. Specimen: blood. Receptors were obtained from a man aged 50-60 years with Graves' hyperthyroidism. Both conserved end residues are part of each CDR3. Fields, in order: J gene, V gene, D gene, clone size, CDR3 DNA, CDR3 protein. A D gene is named only where the DNA matches it firmly. Where a row states a size, it is once, few, many or the class of an expanded clone; other rows omit it.

J gene: TRBJ1-1
V gene: TRBV5-1
D gene: TRBD1
clone size: few
CDR3 DNA: TGCGCCAGCAGCGGGATCGGACAGGTTAGGGACACTGAAGCTTTCTTT
CDR3 protein: CASSGIGQVRDTEAFF

J gene: TRBJ2-3
V gene: TRBV2
D gene: NA
clone size: many
CDR3 DNA: TGTGCCAGCAGTGAACGGGGAAAGGCAACAGATACGCAGTATTTT
CDR3 protein: CASSERGKATDTQYF

J gene: TRBJ2-2
V gene: TRBV5-1
D gene: NA
clone size: few
CDR3 DNA: TGCGCCAGCAGCTTGGTTACTAACACCGGGGGGCTGTTTTTT
CDR3 protein: CASSLVTNTGGLFF

J gene: TRBJ2-1
V gene: TRBV5-1
D gene: NA
clone size: many
CDR3 DNA: TGCGCCAGCAGCCTAGCCTCCTACAATGAGCAGTTCTTC
CDR3 protein: CASSLASYNEQFF

J gene: TRBJ1-5
V gene: TRBV5-6
D gene: NA
clone size: NA
CDR3 DNA: TGTGCCAGCAGCTTGGCAGGCAGGGGACAGCCCCAGCATTTT
CDR3 protein: CASSLAGRGQPQHF

J gene: TRBJ2-1
V gene: TRBV11-2
D gene: NA
clone size: many
CDR3 DNA: TGTGCCAGCAGCTTAGGGGGGCCCCCCTACAATGAGCAGTTCTTC
CDR3 protein: CASSLGGPPYNEQFF

J gene: TRBJ2-5
V gene: TRBV4-1
D gene: TRBD2
clone size: few
CDR3 DNA: TGCGCCAGCAGCCAAGCGGCTAGCGGGGACCTCCAAGAGACCCAGTACTTC
CDR3 protein: CASSQAASGDLQETQYF

J gene: TRBJ2-7
V gene: TRBV20-1
D gene: TRBD2
clone size: few
CDR3 DNA: TGCAGTGCTAGTAGGGTGGGAGGGCCTGTGGAGCAGTACTTC
CDR3 protein: CSASRVGGPVEQYF

J gene: TRBJ1-1
V gene: TRBV10-3
D gene: NA
clone size: NA
CDR3 DNA: TGTGCCATCAGGCCGCGGGGTACGATGAACACTGAAGCTTTCTTT
CDR3 protein: CAIRPRGTMNTEAFF

J gene: TRBJ2-5
V gene: TRBV27
D gene: NA
clone size: many
CDR3 DNA: TGTGCCAGCAGTTTAAAGGGCCTCTGGGTTGGAGAAGAGACCCAGTACTTC
CDR3 protein: CASSLKGLWVGEETQYF

J gene: TRBJ1-2
V gene: TRBV28
D gene: NA
clone size: NA
CDR3 DNA: TGTGCCAGCACCGATCGGGCAACTCGGGGCTACACCTTC
CDR3 protein: CASTDRATRGYTF

J gene: TRBJ2-7
V gene: TRBV5-6
D gene: TRBD2
clone size: few
CDR3 DNA: TGTGCCAGCAGCGCCGCCGGGACTACCTCTTCCTACGAGCAGTACTTC
CDR3 protein: CASSAAGTTSSYEQYF

J gene: TRBJ2-2
V gene: TRBV29-1
D gene: NA
clone size: once
CDR3 DNA: TGCAGCGTTGAATCTGGGAGGAAGGTCACCGGGGAGCTGTTTTTT
CDR3 protein: CSVESGRKVTGELFF

J gene: TRBJ1-5
V gene: TRBV30
D gene: NA
clone size: once
CDR3 DNA: TGTGCCGTAGGGGTTAATCAGCCCCAGCATTTT
CDR3 protein: CAVGVNQPQHF

J gene: TRBJ2-2
V gene: TRBV4-2
D gene: NA
clone size: few
CDR3 DNA: TGTGCCAGCAGCCAAGAAGGCGGGGAGCTGTTTTTT
CDR3 protein: CASSQEGGELFF

J gene: TRBJ2-5
V gene: TRBV9
D gene: TRBD2
clone size: NA
CDR3 DNA: TGTGCCAGCAGCGACGGGACTAGCGGGAGGGAGACCCAGTACTTC
CDR3 protein: CASSDGTSGRETQYF

J gene: TRBJ2-7
V gene: TRBV7-6
D gene: NA
clone size: many
CDR3 DNA: TGTGCCAGCAGCTTAGGTGACACTTCCTACGAGCAGTACTTC
CDR3 protein: CASSLGDTSYEQYF

J gene: TRBJ2-7
V gene: TRBV7-9
D gene: TRBD2
clone size: NA
CDR3 DNA: TGTGCCAGCAGCGCCGGGACTAGCGGGAGGGGAGGGGCTTACGAGCAGTACTTC
CDR3 protein: CASSAGTSGRGGAYEQYF

J gene: TRBJ2-7
V gene: TRBV2
D gene: NA
clone size: many
CDR3 DNA: TGTGCCAGCAGTGGGGTTGGGGACCCCTACGAGCAGTACTTC
CDR3 protein: CASSGVGDPYEQYF

J gene: TRBJ1-1
V gene: TRBV10-1
D gene: NA
clone size: NA
CDR3 DNA: TGCGCCAGCAGTGAATTTTCAGGGACTGAAGCTTTCTTT
CDR3 protein: CASSEFSGTEAFF

J gene: TRBJ2-7
V gene: TRBV11-1
D gene: TRBD2
clone size: many
CDR3 DNA: TGTGCCAGCAGCCCTAAAAGCGGGGTCGAGCAGTACTTC
CDR3 protein: CASSPKSGVEQYF

J gene: TRBJ2-1
V gene: TRBV15
D gene: NA
clone size: few
CDR3 DNA: TGTGCCACCAGGCGGGACAGATCATACAATGAGCAGTTCTTC
CDR3 protein: CATRRDRSYNEQFF

J gene: TRBJ2-2
V gene: TRBV5-5
D gene: TRBD2
clone size: few
CDR3 DNA: TGTGCCAGCAGCTGGAGGAGCGGGAGAGATAACACCGGGGAGCTGTTTTTT
CDR3 protein: CASSWRSGRDNTGELFF

J gene: TRBJ1-5
V gene: TRBV28
D gene: TRBD1
clone size: few
CDR3 DNA: TGTGCCAGCAGTTGGGACAGGGGGGCCTATAGCAATCAGCCCCAGCATTTT
CDR3 protein: CASSWDRGAYSNQPQHF

J gene: TRBJ1-2
V gene: TRBV9
D gene: NA
clone size: few
CDR3 DNA: TGTGCCAGCAGCGTAGGCGGTATTGGTAACTATGGCTACACCTTC
CDR3 protein: CASSVGGIGNYGYTF

J gene: TRBJ1-1
V gene: TRBV20-1
D gene: NA
clone size: many
CDR3 DNA: TGCAGTGCTAGTGGGGAGCCTTTGGGCACTGAAGCTTTCTTT
CDR3 protein: CSASGEPLGTEAFF

J gene: TRBJ2-3
V gene: TRBV24-1
D gene: NA
clone size: NA
CDR3 DNA: TGTGCCACCGGGGATAGCGGCACAGATACGCAGTATTTT
CDR3 protein: CATGDSGTDTQYF

J gene: TRBJ1-5
V gene: TRBV27
D gene: NA
clone size: NA
CDR3 DNA: TGTGCCAGCAGTTTAGGAGGGGAAATGCAGCCCCAGCATTTT
CDR3 protein: CASSLGGEMQPQHF

J gene: TRBJ2-1
V gene: TRBV24-1
D gene: TRBD1
clone size: NA
CDR3 DNA: TGTGCCACCAGTGACACAGGGGTGGGTGAGCAGTTCTTC
CDR3 protein: CATSDTGVGEQFF

J gene: TRBJ2-1
V gene: TRBV3-1
D gene: TRBD2
clone size: many
CDR3 DNA: TGTGCCAGCAGCCAAGATCCCCTAGCGGCAACCTACAATGAGCAGTTCTTC
CDR3 protein: CASSQDPLAATYNEQFF

J gene: TRBJ2-7
V gene: TRBV5-1
D gene: TRBD1
clone size: NA
CDR3 DNA: TGTGCCAGCAGTTTAGAGGGGGCTACCTACGAGCAGTACTTC
CDR3 protein: CASSLEGATYEQYF

J gene: TRBJ2-3
V gene: TRBV11-2
D gene: NA
clone size: many
CDR3 DNA: TGTGCCAGCAGCTCCAGGGGCGCATTCACAGATACGCAGTATTTT
CDR3 protein: CASSSRGAFTDTQYF

J gene: TRBJ1-2
V gene: TRBV19
D gene: NA
clone size: NA
CDR3 DNA: TGTGCCAGTAGTTTCTCGAACAGGTTGGGCTATGGCTACACCTTC
CDR3 protein: CASSFSNRLGYGYTF

J gene: TRBJ2-1
V gene: TRBV28
D gene: TRBD2
clone size: NA
CDR3 DNA: TGTGCCAGCAGTTTCTTAATGGGGACTAGCGGGAGGATGGGCAATGAGCAGTTCTTC
CDR3 protein: CASSFLMGTSGRMGNEQFF

J gene: TRBJ2-7
V gene: TRBV2
D gene: NA
clone size: NA
CDR3 DNA: TGTGCCAGCAGGGCAGGGCCGTCAACCTACGAGCAGTACTTC
CDR3 protein: CASRAGPSTYEQYF

J gene: TRBJ2-2
V gene: TRBV29-1
D gene: TRBD2
clone size: NA
CDR3 DNA: TGCAGCGTGAGTAGCGGGAGAGACACCGGGGAGCTGTTTTTT
CDR3 protein: CSVSSGRDTGELFF

J gene: TRBJ2-3
V gene: TRBV5-1
D gene: TRBD2
clone size: NA
CDR3 DNA: TGCGCCAGCAGCTTGATTAGCGGGCGCATGGGAGATACGCGGTATTTT
CDR3 protein: CASSLISGRMGDTRYF

J gene: TRBJ2-1
V gene: TRBV12-3/TRBV12-4
D gene: TRBD1
clone size: few
CDR3 DNA: TGTGCCAGCAGTACTCAGGGACAGGGTATTGAGCAGTTCTTC
CDR3 protein: CASSTQGQGIEQFF

J gene: TRBJ2-1
V gene: TRBV20-1
D gene: NA
clone size: NA
CDR3 DNA: TGCAGTGCTAGAGATCTAACTACATCCTACAATGAGCAGTTCTTC
CDR3 protein: CSARDLTTSYNEQFF

J gene: TRBJ2-1
V gene: TRBV28
D gene: NA
clone size: many
CDR3 DNA: TGTGCCAGCAGTGTCGGGAACTACAATGAGCAGTTCTTC
CDR3 protein: CASSVGNYNEQFF

J gene: TRBJ2-7
V gene: TRBV12-5
D gene: TRBD2
clone size: many
CDR3 DNA: TGTGCTAGTGGTTTGGGACTAGCGGTCTACGAGCAGTACTTC
CDR3 protein: CASGLGLAVYEQYF

J gene: TRBJ1-1
V gene: TRBV12-3/TRBV12-4
D gene: TRBD1
clone size: many
CDR3 DNA: TGTGCCAGCAGTTTCTCAGGGGGCACTGAAGCTTTCTTT
CDR3 protein: CASSFSGGTEAFF

J gene: TRBJ2-7
V gene: TRBV6-1
D gene: TRBD2
clone size: NA
CDR3 DNA: TGTGCCAGCAGTTATGGGACTAGCGGACTCTACGAGCAGTACTTC
CDR3 protein: CASSYGTSGLYEQYF

J gene: TRBJ1-1
V gene: TRBV6-5
D gene: NA
clone size: few
CDR3 DNA: TGTGCCAGCAGTTACTCGAGCCGGAGTGAAGCTTTCTTT
CDR3 protein: CASSYSSRSEAFF

J gene: TRBJ2-2
V gene: TRBV10-1
D gene: NA
clone size: NA
CDR3 DNA: TGCGCCAGCACCTCGAACACCGGGGAGCTGTTTTTT
CDR3 protein: CASTSNTGELFF

J gene: TRBJ2-7
V gene: TRBV5-6
D gene: NA
clone size: NA
CDR3 DNA: TGTGCCAGCAGCTTGGGTTCCCTTAACGACTACGAGCAGTACTTC
CDR3 protein: CASSLGSLNDYEQYF

J gene: TRBJ2-3
V gene: TRBV28
D gene: NA
clone size: many
CDR3 DNA: TGTGCCAGCAGCCTCCTTAGCAATACGCAGTATTTT
CDR3 protein: CASSLLSNTQYF

J gene: TRBJ2-3
V gene: TRBV10-3
D gene: NA
clone size: few
CDR3 DNA: TGTGCCATCAGTGTTCAAGTAGGAGGAGATACGCAGTATTTT
CDR3 protein: CAISVQVGGDTQYF

J gene: TRBJ1-6
V gene: TRBV20-1
D gene: TRBD1
clone size: NA
CDR3 DNA: TGCAGTGCTAGAGATCGGGCAGGGGGCGATAATTCACCCCTCCACTTT
CDR3 protein: CSARDRAGGDNSPLHF

J gene: TRBJ2-3
V gene: TRBV11-2
D gene: NA
clone size: many
CDR3 DNA: TGTGCCAGCAGCTTAGAAGCAGCCACAGATACGCAGTATTTT
CDR3 protein: CASSLEAATDTQYF

J gene: TRBJ2-6
V gene: TRBV2
D gene: NA
clone size: few
CDR3 DNA: TGTGCCAGCAGTGGGGGGACCTCTGGGGCCAACGTCCTGACTTTC
CDR3 protein: CASSGGTSGANVLTF

J gene: TRBJ2-5
V gene: TRBV11-2
D gene: NA
clone size: few
CDR3 DNA: TGTGCCAGCAGCTTAACGGCAATCGCTGAGACCCAGTACTTC
CDR3 protein: CASSLTAIAETQYF

J gene: TRBJ1-2
V gene: TRBV7-9
D gene: TRBD1
clone size: NA
CDR3 DNA: TGTGCCAGCAGCTGGGGACAGGGCGATGGCTACACCTTC
CDR3 protein: CASSWGQGDGYTF

J gene: TRBJ2-5
V gene: TRBV7-3
D gene: TRBD2
clone size: many
CDR3 DNA: TGTGCCAGCAGCTCAAGCGGGAGGGAGACCCAGTACTTC
CDR3 protein: CASSSSGRETQYF

J gene: TRBJ2-7
V gene: TRBV27
D gene: NA
clone size: NA
CDR3 DNA: TGTGCCAGCAGTTCCAACCGGGGGTCCCTACACTACGAGCAGTACTTC
CDR3 protein: CASSSNRGSLHYEQYF